This T cell receptor (beta chain) was profiled in a study of identical twins. The study's findings and limits: Insertion counts were lower in abundant cord blood beta clonotypes, a trend that memory repertoires did not show. Sequences that were out-of-frame, alpha and twin-shared displayed an excess of low generation probability. For zero-insertion analyses, partial confounding could come from invariant MAIT and iNKT cells.

The germline V gene encodes CDR1 MGHRA and CDR2 YSYEKL. The CDR3 is 13 residues long. The V gene lost 0 bases and the J gene lost 9 bases, with 9 bases spanning the gap. As for this clonotype: The antigen is unknown.

TCRdb redid the calling of the 5' RACE reads with MiXCR, one entry per CDR3 protein. The table shows 300,000 to 400,000 distinct CDR3 sequences, with roughly 9% occurring only once. The chain recombines TRBV4-1 with TRBJ1-5, with D unresolved. The sequenced sample was naive T cells sorted from blood. The origin of this receptor is a woman aged 45-65 years in good health. This chain's CDR3 is CASSQDIQRPQHF. CDR3 coding DNA: TGCGCCAGCAGCCAAGACATTCAACGGCCCCAGCATTTT.